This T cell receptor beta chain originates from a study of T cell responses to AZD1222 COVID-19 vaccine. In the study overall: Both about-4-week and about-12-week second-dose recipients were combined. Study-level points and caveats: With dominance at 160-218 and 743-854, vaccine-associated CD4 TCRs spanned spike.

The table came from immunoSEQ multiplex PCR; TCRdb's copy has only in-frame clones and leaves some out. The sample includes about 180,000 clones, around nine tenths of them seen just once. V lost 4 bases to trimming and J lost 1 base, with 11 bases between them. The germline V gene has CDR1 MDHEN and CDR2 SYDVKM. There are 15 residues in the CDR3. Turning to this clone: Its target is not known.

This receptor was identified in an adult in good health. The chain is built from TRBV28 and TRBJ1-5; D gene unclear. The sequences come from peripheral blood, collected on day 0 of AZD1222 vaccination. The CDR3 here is CASSYPLRSNQPQHF. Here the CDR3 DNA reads TGTGCCAGCAGTTACCCCCTCCGGAGCAATCAGCCCCAGCATTTT.